This entry lists 16 T cell receptor beta chains sequenced from one sample in a study of molecular identifiers for immune sequencing clone quantification. MiXCR, run by TCRdb on the PCR reads, gives a single entry per CDR3 protein. The sample records about 510,000 distinct CDR3 sequences, about a fifth being singletons. What was sequenced was naive CD8+ T cells from blood, with Jurkat cell RNA spiked in. Documented subset: FACS-sorted CD8+CD4-CCR7+CD45RA+ naive T cells. The receptor set was obtained from a human donor in good health. Some libraries in this study had Jurkat cell RNA spiked in.

This clonotype was recorded at least ten times. The chain carries TRBV20-1 and TRBJ1-2; D may be TRBD1 (5 bases). This CDR3 spans 13 amino acids. Germline values: CDR1 DFQATT, CDR2 SNEGSKA (reference sequence). V dropped 6 bases and J dropped 3 bases, with 14 bases sitting between them. The CDR3 is CSAPDNLHYGYTF. In DNA, the CDR3 is TGCAGTGCCCCGGACAATTTACACTATGGCTACACCTTC.

This clonotype was seen many times. The chain uses TRBV29-1 and TRBJ2-5; D is tentatively TRBD1 or TRBD2 (5 bases each). The germline V and J ends were trimmed by 0 bases and 5 bases, with 16 bases remaining between them. The CDR3 loop spans 15 amino acids. From germline, CDR1 is SQVTM and CDR2 ANQGSEA. For the CDR3, the DNA is TGCAGCGTTGAAGAGTTCGGGGCCCTCCAGGAGACCCAGTACTTC. Encoded protein: CSVEEFGALQETQYF.

This clonotype came up many times. The rearrangement uses TRBV20-1 and TRBJ2-2; 9 bases match TRBD2. In germline, CDR1 is DFQATT, CDR2 SNEGSKA (reference sequence). V trimming: 0 bases; J trimming: 2 bases; junction bases outside the gene matches: 4. The CDR3 runs 16 residues. As DNA, the CDR3 is TGCAGTGCTAGAGATTTGACTAGCGGTAACACCGGGGAGCTGTTTTTT. Protein: CSARDLTSGNTGELFF.

For this clonotype: Just one base apart from a much larger clone, this may be a read error. The V and J genes are TRBV6-5 and TRBJ1-6; no reliable D call. Germline CDR1 MNHEY, CDR2 SVGAGI. The CDR3 runs to 13 residues. The CDR3 nucleotides read TGTGCCAGCAGTTACTCGACCAATTTACCCCTCCACTTT. It translates to CASSYSTNLPLHF.

This clonotype appeared many times. The chain is built from TRBV9 and TRBJ2-2; 12 bases agree with TRBD2. The CDR3 runs to 19 residues. The junction had 12 bases not matched to a gene; V was cut back by 0 bases and J by 6 bases. Germline V CDR1 and CDR2: SGDLS, YYNGEE. The CDR3, as DNA: TGTGCCAGCAGCGTAGACCCTAGCGGGAGGGCCTCGAATCCCGGGGAGCTGTTTTTT. Amino acid sequence: CASSVDPSGRASNPGELFF.

V gene TRBV2 combines with J gene TRBJ1-2; no firm D call. The V gene lost 5 bases and the J gene lost 4 bases, with 8 bases spanning the gap. Germline loops: CDR1 SNHLY, CDR2 FYNNEI. This CDR3 contains 12 residues. Written as DNA, the CDR3 is TGTGCCAGCAGTTGGGAACCCTATGGCTACACCTTC. It encodes CASSWEPYGYTF.

This chain connects TRBV12-3 or TRBV12-4 to TRBJ2-1, with a possible D match to TRBD1 (6 bases). V was shortened by 3 bases and J by 6 bases, with 15 bases between the two germline ends. The CDR3 covers 15 residues. In DNA, the CDR3 is TGTGCCAGCAGTTTTTTGGGGGCGCAGGGCAATGAGCAGTTCTTC. Amino acids: CASSFLGAQGNEQFF.

This clonotype was recorded many times. The chain employs TRBV4-3 and TRBJ1-1; D unresolved. The CDR3 is 15 residues long. V lost 1 base and J 1 base, leaving 10 bases between the germline ends. Per the germline V gene, CDR1 is LGHNA and CDR2 is YSLEER. The CDR3 bases are TGCGCCAGCAGCCAAGTCGGCACAAAGAACACTGAAGCTTTCTTT. Translating it yields CASSQVGTKNTEAFF.

This clonotype has only a few counts. V usage is TRBV5-6 and J usage is TRBJ1-2; D unclear. The CDR3 extends over 14 amino acids. V lost 5 bases and J 4 bases, leaving 15 bases between the germline ends. Germline V gene sequence: CDR1 SGHDT, CDR2 YYEEEE. The DNA of the CDR3 is TGTGCCAGCAGGGATGAGGTGAATAGCTATGGCTACACCTTC. This gives the protein CASRDEVNSYGYTF.

This sequence joins TRBV6-5 and TRBJ2-7; 9 nucleotides align to TRBD2. The trim removed 3 bases at V and 6 bases at J, leaving 12 bases unmatched. The CDR3 contains 16 residues. Germline assignment: CDR1 MNHEY and CDR2 SVGAGI. In DNA form, the CDR3 reads TGTGCCAGCAGTTATGTCGGGGGGGCGGGGGGGTTCGAGCAGTACTTC. Residues: CASSYVGGAGGFEQYF.

This clonotype has ten or more counts. This sequence joins TRBV29-1 and TRBJ2-3, with D perhaps TRBD1 or TRBD2 (5 bases each). The length of the CDR3 is 11 residues. The V and J ends lost 6 bases and 6 bases respectively, with 10 bases between them. Germline CDR1 is SQVTM and CDR2 is ANQGSEA. The DNA of the CDR3 is TGCAGCGTAAGGGGAGAGGATACGCAGTATTTT. Its translation: CSVRGEDTQYF.

The chain uses TRBV10-3 and TRBJ1-2; D call uncertain. V lost 10 bases, J lost 7 bases, and 10 bases lay in between. CDR3 length: 10 residues. From germline, CDR1 is ENHRY and CDR2 SYGVKD. The CDR3 DNA reads as TGTGCCAAGAACCCATGTGGCTACACCTTC. Translated, it gives CAKNPCGYTF.

There are a few counts of this clonotype. The chain recombines TRBV15 with TRBJ2-2, with D maybe TRBD1 (6 bases). This CDR3 spans 14 amino acids. CDR1 and CDR2 (germline): LNHNV, YYDKDF (reference sequence). The germline V and J ends were trimmed by 3 bases and 3 bases, with 8 bases remaining between them. The CDR3 here is CATSSSGDTGELFF. Written as DNA, the CDR3 is TGTGCCACCAGCAGTTCAGGGGACACCGGGGAGCTGTTTTTT.

The sample holds a few counts of this clonotype. The V call is TRBV4-1, the J call TRBJ2-7; D is possibly TRBD2 (6 bases). The CDR3 runs to 14 residues. Trimming stripped 4 bases from V and 3 bases from J, with 13 bases between. Germline V gene lookup returns CDR1 MGHRA and CDR2 YSYEKL. The CDR3 loop is CASSPAWGDYEQYF. The CDR3 DNA reads TGCGCCAGCAGCCCAGCATGGGGGGACTACGAGCAGTACTTC.

Worth noting for this clonotype: Given a much more abundant clone one base away, this may be a read error. This chain links TRBV29-1 with TRBJ2-2; D gene uncertain. Germline assignment: CDR1 SQVTM and CDR2 ANQGSEA. This CDR3 region has 11 residues. CDR3 DNA: TGCAACGCCTATATCACCGGGGAGCTGTTTTTT. It encodes CNAYITGELFF.

This clonotype was detected ten times or more. This chain uses TRBV5-1 with TRBJ1-2; 9 bases map to TRBD1. Trimming cost V 5 bases and J 0 bases; bases outside gene matches: 5. There are 15 residues in the CDR3. Looked up from germline, CDR1 is SGHRS and CDR2 is YFSETQ. CDR3 in DNA: TGCGCCAGCAGTACAGGGGGCACTCCTAACTATGGCTACACCTTC. This sequence encodes CASSTGGTPNYGYTF.